The entry below describes one T cell receptor beta chain. What it binds is not known. This specimen belongs to a study of post-analysis software for immune sequencing data. Study context: Multiple sclerosis in the patients followed relapsing-remitting, secondary progressive and progressive-relapsing courses.

The study's findings and limits: A few TRBV segments (TRBV5-6, TRBV5-1 and TRBV20-1 among them) occurred more frequently in patients than in controls. Batch-mates among the samples co-clustered strongly by F measure. Diversity measured as normalized Chao1 was significantly lower in multiple sclerosis patients than in controls.

Unique molecular identifiers had been added to the TCR beta cDNA libraries. The yield from roughly 1 to 10 million T cells was some 500,000 cDNA molecules in total. One entry per CDR3 protein, called by TCRdb with MiXCR from the PCR reads. Among hundreds of thousands of distinct CDR3 sequences listed, 55% to 60% were seen once. The CDR3 contains 13 residues. Germline loops: CDR1 SGDLS, CDR2 YYNGEE. The V and J ends lost 0 bases and 8 bases, in that order; junction bases with no gene match: 2. J is TRBJ2-1 and V is TRBV9, with 7 bases identical to TRBD2. This TCR derives from a girl aged 2 to 10 with multiple sclerosis. The sequencing input was blood. CDR3 residues: CASSVVTSDEQFF. The CDR3 bases are TGTGCCAGCAGCGTAGTTACTAGCGATGAGCAGTTCTTC.